A selection of T cell receptor beta chains follows, all from one sample in a study of T cells in Graves' hyperthyroidism and ophthalmopathy. TCRdb re-called the multiplex PCR reads through MiXCR, storing one row per CDR3 protein. Among over 250,000 distinct CDR3 sequences listed, 20% to 25% were seen once. The source material was blood. These receptors all come from a man aged 40-55 years with Graves' hyperthyroidism that later progressed to Graves' ophthalmopathy. The CDR3 runs from the conserved cysteine through the conserved F or W. The order of the fields is V gene, J gene, CDR3 protein.

>TRBV7-8|TRBJ1-3
CASSLTEVPPRDTIYF
>TRBV19|TRBJ2-7
CASSSGQGLEQYF
>TRBV5-1|TRBJ1-1
CASSPGHRGSEAFF
>TRBV12-3/TRBV12-4|TRBJ2-5
CASSKDSIQETQYF
>TRBV29-1|TRBJ2-7
CSVVLAGGPVDEQYF
>TRBV6-4|TRBJ2-2
CASSRLAGVPNTGELFF
>TRBV24-1|TRBJ2-5
CATSDSPRTSGRQETQYF
>TRBV29-1|TRBJ2-2
CSVECREGNTGELFF
>TRBV6-2/TRBV6-3|TRBJ1-1
CASRHTKNTEAFF
>TRBV29-1|TRBJ1-1
CSVERDRTGLDTEAFF
>TRBV6-2/TRBV6-3|TRBJ2-5
CASRALTGVTETQYF
>TRBV6-1|TRBJ1-1
CASRERPLVEAFF
>TRBV19|TRBJ2-5
CASSIFEGVQETQYF
>TRBV11-2|TRBJ2-4
CASSLTTGENIQYF
>TRBV2|TRBJ1-5
CASRAGGAGQPQHF
>TRBV19|TRBJ1-3
CASSVDSRRNTIYF
>TRBV12-3/TRBV12-4|TRBJ2-5
CASSLGDRGHQETQYF
>TRBV10-3|TRBJ1-1
CASSVQNTEAFF
>TRBV20-1|TRBJ1-5
CSARGQGAADQPQHF
>TRBV7-3|TRBJ2-2
CASSYHGREAEGELFF
>TRBV12-3/TRBV12-4|TRBJ1-2
CASSASGTGGARKGYTF
>TRBV29-1|TRBJ1-1
CSVWTRGTEAFF
>TRBV28|TRBJ1-1
CASSWDYGRGWAEAFF
>TRBV10-3|TRBJ2-7
CAISALSGSSYEQYF
>TRBV6-1|TRBJ2-7
CASRPGMGLYEQYF
>TRBV20-1|TRBJ1-5
CSAHGPYSNQPQHF
>TRBV12-3/TRBV12-4|TRBJ2-7
CASSSPFSYEQYF
>TRBV10-3|TRBJ2-7
CAAKGFRDTFYEQYF
>TRBV29-1|TRBJ2-7
CSADGLAGGSEQYF
>TRBV7-8|TRBJ1-1
CASSFRGGTEAFF
>TRBV6-5|TRBJ2-6
CASSSLGRRGANVLTF
>TRBV20-1|TRBJ2-5
CSARDLQGGGETQYF
>TRBV30|TRBJ2-5
CAWTRGQETKYF
>TRBV7-8|TRBJ2-5
CASSKGGDVTQYF
>TRBV12-3/TRBV12-4|TRBJ1-1
CASTNGPGQGNTEAFF
>TRBV20-1|TRBJ1-2
CSAKGPYGYTF
>TRBV29-1|TRBJ1-2
CSVSLGGYTF
>TRBV30|TRBJ2-5
CAWSDQYQETQYF
>TRBV28|TRBJ2-7
CAIRGGGIYEQYF
>TRBV27|TRBJ2-7
CASSIRDRVYEQYF
>TRBV25-1|TRBJ1-1
CASSDRPGTVPRTEAFF
>TRBV12-3/TRBV12-4|TRBJ1-1
CASSKGRNTEAFF
>TRBV6-2/TRBV6-3|TRBJ1-1
CASGRWNTEAFF
>TRBV2|TRBJ1-1
CASTQGMNTEAFF
>TRBV12-3/TRBV12-4|TRBJ1-3
CASSFINDRSNTIYF
>TRBV2|TRBJ1-1
CAGALLNTEAFF
>TRBV5-1|TRBJ1-5
CASSLEPTGTNQPQHF
>TRBV6-1|TRBJ2-5
CASTTGGLAGLETQYF
>TRBV12-3/TRBV12-4|TRBJ1-1
CASGQRPNTEAFF
>TRBV10-3|TRBJ2-7
CAIAPKGGTSSYEQYF
>TRBV15|TRBJ1-2
CATSTGQSYYGYTF
>TRBV15|TRBJ1-1
CATSREGFHNTEAFF